The T cell receptor (beta chain) described here comes from a study of monozygotic twins with inflammatory bowel disease. Reanalyzing the 5' RACE reads, TCRdb keeps one entry per CDR3 protein, without DNA. This sample's table has over 200,000 distinct CDR3 sequences. This TCR was sampled from a human donor with ulcerative colitis or Crohn's disease, or a healthy co-twin of an affected twin (not recorded which). The source material was blood.

The CDR3 loop is CASSLSPHTDTQYF. The chain carries TRBV27 and TRBJ2-3; TCRdb indicates TRBD2, and absent DNA this call remains unverified. Per the germline V gene, CDR1 is MNHEY and CDR2 is SMNVEV (reference sequence). The CDR3 contains 14 residues.